Each of the 27 T cell receptor beta chains below was sequenced from the same sample in a study of T cells in Graves' hyperthyroidism and ophthalmopathy. TCR beta CDR3 regions were amplified from RNA transcripts. In the first-round RT-PCR of the TCR CDR3, the HTBI primer set was used. TCRdb analysed the multiplex PCR reads with MiXCR anew, one entry per CDR3 protein. Of some 620,000 distinct CDR3 sequences in the sample, roughly 17% were seen once. The sequencing sample was made of blood. All receptors come from a woman younger than 45 with Graves' hyperthyroidism.

This clonotype has a count of ten or more. This chain links TRBV7-2 with TRBJ1-1, with a tentative D call TRBD1 (6 bases). The CDR3 runs to 16 residues. Germline CDR1 and CDR2: SGHTA and FQGNSA. Trimming left V 4 bases short and J 3 bases short, with 18 bases between. The CDR3 DNA sequence: TGTGCCAGCAGCTCCCCCCCGGGGGCGCGGGACACTGAAGCTTTCTTT. Residues: CASSSPPGARDTEAFF.

The chain employs TRBV6-1 and TRBJ2-7; the match to TRBD2 covers 8 bases. Losses at the gene ends were 0 bases for V and 5 bases for J; bases not matched to a gene: 6. CDR1 and CDR2 from the germline V gene are MNHNS and SASEGT. The CDR3 is made up of 15 amino acids. CDR3 in amino acids: CASSEAVGRADEQYF. CDR3 DNA: TGTGCCAGCAGTGAAGCTGTCGGGAGGGCCGACGAGCAGTACTTC.

There are many counts of this clonotype. The chain employs TRBV19 and TRBJ1-1; D uncertain. The germline V gene has CDR1 LNHDA and CDR2 SQIVND (reference sequence). The CDR3 covers 14 residues. Trimming stripped 3 bases from V and 1 base from J, with 9 bases between. The CDR3 protein is CASSILGGNTEAFF. The CDR3 DNA follows: TGTGCCAGTAGTATTTTGGGAGGGAACACTGAAGCTTTCTTT.

The sample holds a few counts of this clonotype. The chain has TRBV4-2 and TRBJ2-1, with no clear D. The length of the CDR3 is 17 residues. V lost 1 base and J lost 0, with 13 bases in between. The V gene's germline CDR1 is LGHNA and CDR2 YNFKEQ. CDR3 DNA: TGTGCCAGCAGCCAAGTTGGGGATATAGGCTCCTACAATGAGCAGTTCTTC. Its translation is CASSQVGDIGSYNEQFF.

This clonotype was counted at least ten times. The chain has TRBV29-1 and TRBJ1-2; possible D gene TRBD1, 5 bases. The V gene's germline CDR1 is SQVTM and CDR2 ANQGSEA. The CDR3 extends over 11 amino acids. Trimming removed 5 bases from V and 5 bases from J, with 9 bases in between. CDR3 sequence reads: CSVQRGYGYTF. CDR3 nucleotides: TGCAGCGTTCAAAGGGGTTATGGCTACACCTTC.

This clonotype occurred many times. V and J are TRBV20-1 and TRBJ2-7, with 7 bases aligning to TRBD1. The CDR3 spans 15 residues. The trim removed 8 bases at V and 0 bases at J, leaving 13 bases unmatched. Germline lookup yields CDR1 DFQATT and CDR2 SNEGSKA (reference sequence). The CDR3 loop is CSSIWDSVNSYEQYF. CDR3 sequence (DNA): TGCAGTTCTATCTGGGACAGCGTGAACTCCTACGAGCAGTACTTC.

There are many counts of this clonotype. This rearrangement joins TRBV2 to TRBJ2-7, with D tentatively TRBD2 (6 bases). This CDR3 is built from 14 residues. In germline, CDR1 is SNHLY, CDR2 FYNNEI. V lost 1 base and J lost 5, with 12 bases in between. CDR3 loop: CASSEVEGFHEQYF. The DNA of the CDR3 is TGTGCCAGCAGTGAAGTGGAGGGGTTCCACGAGCAGTACTTC.

The table lists this clonotype with a few counts. The chain combines TRBV15 with TRBJ1-2, with 7 positions matching TRBD1. CDR1 and CDR2 (germline): LNHNV, YYDKDF (reference sequence). V was pared by 0 bases and J by 4 bases, with 5 bases of the junction left unmatched. The CDR3 spans 15 residues. The CDR3 region has the DNA TGTGCCACCAGCAGAGATCAGGGGGGAATCTATGGCTACACCTTC. The encoded protein is CATSRDQGGIYGYTF.

Only a few counts were recorded for this clonotype. The rearrangement uses TRBV20-1 and TRBJ1-3; maybe TRBD1 (5 bases). Germline V lookup: CDR1 DFQATT, CDR2 SNEGSKA (reference sequence). The CDR3 runs to 15 residues. V lost 0 bases and J 2 bases, leaving 11 bases between the germline ends. CDR3 loop: CSARDLGVAGNTIYF. CDR3 nucleotide sequence: TGCAGTGCTAGAGATTTGGGGGTCGCTGGAAACACCATATATTTT.

This clonotype was found a few times. Just one base apart from a much larger clone, this may be a read error. This chain joins TRBV6-2 or TRBV6-3 and TRBJ2-5; D not certain. Germline V gene sequence: CDR1 MNHEY, CDR2 SVGEGT. This CDR3 is built from 13 residues. CDR3 nucleotides: TGTGCCAGCAGTTACAGTGTTCGAGAGACCCTGTACTTC. It codes for CASSYSVRETLYF.

J is TRBJ1-6 and V is TRBV9; D call uncertain. Trimming shortened V by 4 bases and J by 7 bases, and 12 bases separated the two germline ends. CDR3 size: 14 residues. Per germline, CDR1 SGDLS and CDR2 YYNGEE. The CDR3 bases are TGTGCCAGCAGCCCCAGCGGGCGCAATTCACCCCTCCACTTT. Its translation is CASSPSGRNSPLHF.

In this sample, this clonotype turned up many times. V and J are TRBV2 and TRBJ2-7; the D gene is possibly TRBD2 (6 bases). V was pared by 7 bases and J by 2 bases, with 15 bases between. This CDR3 has 14 amino acids. CDR1 and CDR2 from the germline V gene are SNHLY and FYNNEI. As DNA, the CDR3 is TGTGCCAGCACCCCAATCCGGGGGACCTACGAGCAGTACTTC. Translated, it gives CASTPIRGTYEQYF.

This clonotype has ten or more counts. The chain combines TRBV29-1 with TRBJ2-1; no clear D gene. V was shortened by 3 bases and J by 5 bases, with 2 bases between the two germline ends. There are 10 residues in the CDR3. Germline-derived CDR1 and CDR2 are SQVTM and ANQGSEA. Here the CDR3 DNA reads TGCAGCGTTGAGGACAATGAGCAGTTCTTC. It yields the protein CSVEDNEQFF.

Only a few counts were recorded for this clonotype. The chain uses TRBV30 and TRBJ2-5, with D uncertain. Trimming took off 0 bases at V and 3 bases at J, with 11 bases between the two ends. Germline assignment: CDR1 GTSNPN and CDR2 SVGIG (reference sequence). The CDR3 spans 14 residues. In DNA form, the CDR3 reads TGTGCCTGGAGTGTACGGAGACTTAAAGAGACCCAGTACTTC. This sequence encodes CAWSVRRLKETQYF. Full variable domain (rest looked up from reference TRBV30 and TRBJ2-5): SQTIHQWPATLVQPVGSPLSLECTVEGTSNPNLYWYRQAAGRGLQLLFYSVGIGQISSEVPQNLSASRPQDRQFILSSKKLLLSDSGFYLCAWSVRRLKETQYFGPGTRLLVL.

This clonotype has at least ten counts. The CDR3 DNA follows: TGTGCCAGCAGTTACGGTGGACAGGATCACTCCTACGAGCAGTACTTC. It codes for CASSYGGQDHSYEQYF. The chain carries TRBV6-5 and TRBJ2-7; 7 nucleotides match TRBD1. V lost 2 bases and J lost 0; bases outside the gene matches: 7. This CDR3 is built from 16 residues. Germline V gene sequence: CDR1 MNHEY, CDR2 SVGAGI.

This clonotype showed up just a few times. This chain uses TRBV29-1 with TRBJ1-5, with D perhaps matching TRBD1 (6 bases). The CDR3 sequence is 13 residues long. Trimming pared 5 bases from V and 5 bases from J, leaving 13 bases between. CDR1 is SQVTM, CDR2 ANQGSEA, per germline. The CDR3 region is CSVRGGSDQPQHF. As DNA, the CDR3 is TGCAGCGTTCGGGGGGGCTCGGATCAGCCCCAGCATTTT.

This clonotype was recorded at least ten times. This chain uses TRBV6-1 with TRBJ2-5, with D perhaps matching TRBD2 (5 bases). V lost 8 bases to trimming and J lost 3 bases, with 7 bases between them. CDR3 length equals 11 residues. Germline V CDR1 and CDR2: MNHNS, SASEGT. CDR3 sequence (DNA): TGTGCCAGCGCGAGGGAAGAGACCCAGTACTTC. Translated: CASAREETQYF.

Concerning this clonotype itself: The junction differs from germline at one of its ends, possibly a read error. This sequence joins TRBV6-1 and TRBJ1-1, with D perhaps TRBD1 (6 bases). Germline V gene lookup returns CDR1 MNHNS and CDR2 SASEGT. This CDR3 is 17 amino acids long. The CDR3 region is CAGSERRGSGSHTEAFF. CDR3 DNA: TGTGCCGGCAGTGAACGTAGGGGGTCAGGGTCCCACACTGAAGCTTTCTTT.

The chain is built from TRBV29-1 and TRBJ1-1; no definite D call. This CDR3 is 12 amino acids long. V dropped 1 base and J dropped 6 bases, with 9 bases sitting between them. Germline CDR1 SQVTM, CDR2 ANQGSEA. Written as DNA, the CDR3 is TGCAGCGTTGAAGGGGAAGTTCCTGAAGCTTTCTTT. It translates to CSVEGEVPEAFF. The full variable domain, its missing parts supplied by reference TRBV29-1 and TRBJ1-1, is SAVISQKPSRDICQRGTSLTIQCQVDSQVTMMFWYRQQPGQSLTLIATANQGSEATYESGFVIDKFPISRPNLTFSTLTVSNMSPEDSSIYLCSVEGEVPEAFFGQGTRLTVV.

The chain uses TRBV29-1 and TRBJ1-1, with D unresolved. Trimming stripped 6 bases from V and 4 bases from J, with 15 bases between. This CDR3 has 13 residues. Germline V gives CDR1 SQVTM, CDR2 ANQGSEA. CDR3 amino acids: CSVSGGPSTEAFF. DNA for the CDR3: TGCAGCGTGTCCGGCGGCCCGTCCACTGAAGCTTTCTTT.

This clonotype was seen more than once but under ten times. The rearrangement uses TRBV19 and TRBJ2-1; D is ambiguous. The length of the CDR3 is 12 residues. The V gene's germline CDR1 is LNHDA and CDR2 SQIVND (reference sequence). V lost 1 base and J lost 8, with 6 bases in between. CDR3 in amino acids: CASSIGAYEQFF. CDR3 sequence (DNA): TGTGCCAGTAGTATAGGCGCTTATGAGCAGTTCTTC.

This clonotype was seen a handful of times. The rearrangement links TRBV20-1 to TRBJ1-3, with D unresolved. Trimming removed 1 base at V and 2 bases at J, with 3 bases between. This CDR3 spans 12 amino acids. Germline V CDR1 and CDR2: DFQATT, SNEGSKA (reference sequence). CDR3 DNA sequence: TGCAGTGCTAGAGGTGCTGGAAACACCATATATTTT. It encodes CSARGAGNTIYF.

Notes on this clonotype: A much larger clone is a single base away; this may be a read error. This chain connects TRBV2 to TRBJ2-7; 7 nucleotides line up with TRBD1. Trimming removed 6 bases from V and 2 bases from J; junction bases left unmatched: 4. The CDR3 extends over 13 amino acids. Germline V CDR1 and CDR2: SNHLY, FYNNEI. The CDR3 here is CASSMTGTYEQYF. The DNA of the CDR3 is TGTGCCAGCAGCATGACAGGGACCTACGAGCAGTACTTC.

This clonotype was picked up one time. The junction does not match germline at one end; this may be a read error. The chain has TRBV5-1 and TRBJ1-1, with D perhaps TRBD1 (6 bases). The CDR3 extends over 14 amino acids. CDR1 is SGHRS and CDR2 is YFSETQ in the germline V gene. The CDR3 sequence is CASSVYRVDTEAFF. CDR3 nucleotide sequence: TGTGCCAGCAGCGTATACAGGGTCGACACTGAAGCTTTCTTT.

This clonotype was seen repeatedly, ten times or more. The chain uses TRBV28 and TRBJ2-7, with D possibly being TRBD1 (6 bases). Between the trimmed V and J ends, which lost 4 bases and 3 bases, there was a span of 10 bases. Germline V gene sequence: CDR1 MDHEN, CDR2 SYDVKM. The CDR3 extends over 13 amino acids. This chain's CDR3 is CASSYGGIYEQYF. The CDR3 nucleotides read TGTGCCAGCAGTTATGGGGGCATCTACGAGCAGTACTTC. The full variable domain, completed using reference TRBV28 and TRBJ2-7, is DVKVTQSSRYLVKRTGEKVFLECVQDMDHENMFWYRQDPGLGLRLIYFSYDVKMKEKGDIPEGYSVSREKKERFSLILESASTNQTSMYLCASSYGGIYEQYFGPGTRLTVT.

CDR3: CASSHPVDPRAVNTIYF. In nucleotides, the CDR3 is TGTGCCAGCAGCCACCCCGTGGACCCGCGGGCGGTTAACACCATATATTTT. The chain is built from TRBV3-1 and TRBJ1-3; D gene uncertain. The CDR3 sequence is 17 residues long. CDR1 and CDR2 from the germline V gene are LGHDT and YNNKEL (reference sequence). V lost 3 bases to trimming and J lost 7 bases, with 22 bases between them.

This clonotype appeared a few times. CDR3 region: CASSQTGYDKNIQYF. The CDR3 DNA follows: TGTGCCAGCAGTCAAACAGGGTATGACAAAAACATTCAGTACTTC. The V call is TRBV6-2 or TRBV6-3, the J call TRBJ2-4, with a weak D call TRBD1 (6 bases). V lost 5 bases, J lost 3 bases, and 14 bases lay in between. The CDR3 spans 15 residues. Germline V gene lookup returns CDR1 MNHEY and CDR2 SVGEGT.